The rows below give T cell receptor beta chains drawn from one sample of a study of brain metastases from non-small cell lung cancer. Produced via immunoSEQ multiplex PCR; TCRdb's table is partial and in-frame only. The sample lists about 2,000 clones; roughly 87% were seen once. The sequenced material came from primary lung tumor tissue. Receptors were obtained from a donor at least 40 years old with non-small cell lung cancer. Both conserved end residues are part of each CDR3. The order of the fields is D gene, CDR3 length, J gene, V gene, clone size, CDR3 DNA, CDR3 protein. A D gene is named only where the DNA matches it firmly. Clone size is not always given. Where it is, it says once, few, many or a class for expanded clones.

>-|15|TRBJ2-3|TRBV28|-
TGTGCCAGCAGGGAGACTTTTTCGCCCACAGATACGCAGTATTTT
CASRETFSPTDTQYF
>-|14|TRBJ1-4|TRBV25-1|-
TGTGCCAGCAGTGGGGGACAACGCAATGAAAAACTGTTTTTT
CASSGGQRNEKLFF
>-|12|TRBJ1-6|TRBV2|once
TGTGCCAGCAGTGAATTGGATTCACCCCTCCACTTT
CASSELDSPLHF
>TRBD1|14|TRBJ1-1|TRBV11-1|-
TGTGCCAGCAGCCCAGACAGGGGGAACACTGAAGCTTTCTTT
CASSPDRGNTEAFF
>TRBD1|17|TRBJ1-2|TRBV2|-
TGTGCCAGCAGTCCGTCAGCCGGGACAGGGGCGCACTATGGCTACACCTTC
CASSPSAGTGAHYGYTF
>TRBD1|14|TRBJ1-2|TRBV27|-
TGTGCCAGCAGTTGGAGGGGGCAGGGTTATGACTACACCTTC
CASSWRGQGYDYTF
>TRBD1|18|TRBJ1-4|TRBV7-6|-
TGTGCCAGCAGCTTAGCGAGTGGACAGGGGGCCGCTAATGAAAAACTGTTTTTT
CASSLASGQGAANEKLFF
>TRBD2|16|TRBJ2-2|TRBV11-3|-
TGTGCCAGCAGCTTAGTGGCGGGGGATATCCCCGGGGAGCTGTTTTTT
CASSLVAGDIPGELFF
>-|14|TRBJ2-1|TRBV5-4|-
TGTGCCAGCAGCTTGGCGTTAACCGACAATGAGCAGTTCTTC
CASSLALTDNEQFF
>-|15|TRBJ2-6|TRBV5-5|-
TGTGCCAGCAGCGTGACAGTTTCTGGGGCCAACGTCCTGACTTTC
CASSVTVSGANVLTF
>TRBD2|15|TRBJ2-5|TRBV6-5|-
TGTGCCAGCAGCCGGACTAGCGGGAGTTGGGAGACCCAGTACTTC
CASSRTSGSWETQYF
>-|14|TRBJ1-1|TRBV15|-
TGTGCCACCACTCCGGGACGGTACAACCCTGAAGCTTTCTTT
CATTPGRYNPEAFF
>-|14|TRBJ2-7|TRBV6-5|-
TGTGCCAGCAACCCCGGAGGATTCTTCTACGAGCAGTACTTC
CASNPGGFFYEQYF
>-|16|TRBJ1-3|TRBV5-6|-
TGTGCCAGCAGCTTGGGGTACAGGAGCTCTGGAAACACCATATATTTT
CASSLGYRSSGNTIYF
>-|15|TRBJ1-1|TRBV18|-
TGTGCCAGCTCTTCGGACAGCTCTATGAACACTGAAGCTTTCTTT
CASSSDSSMNTEAFF
>-|13|TRBJ1-6|TRBV12-3/TRBV12-4|-
TGTGCCAGCAGTCCCGGACGGGATTCACCCCTCCACTTT
CASSPGRDSPLHF
>TRBD1|10|TRBJ1-1|TRBV29-1|-
TGCAGCGCCGGACAGGTTGAAGTTTTCTTT
CSAGQVEVFF
>-|13|TRBJ1-1|TRBV27|-
TGTGCCAGCAGTTTATCAGGTCGGGGTGAAGCTTTCTTT
CASSLSGRGEAFF
>-|15|TRBJ2-5|TRBV7-2|-
TGTGCCAGCAGCTTCGGGGGACGGGAGAAAGAGACCCAGTACTTC
CASSFGGREKETQYF
>-|14|TRBJ1-2|TRBV4-2|-
TGTGCCAGCAGCCAAGATGATAGCGAGGGCGGCTACACCTTT
CASSQDDSEGGYTF
>-|12|TRBJ1-2|TRBV20-1|-
TGCAGTGCTAGTCTCTCATCGTCAAGCTACACCTTC
CSASLSSSSYTF
>-|15|TRBJ2-7|TRBV6-2/TRBV6-3|-
TGTGTCAGCAGTTACTCGACTTTACTCGATTACGAGCAGTACTTC
CVSSYSTLLDYEQYF
>-|16|TRBJ1-4|TRBV10-3|-
TGTGCCATCAGTGAGTCGAAAGGGGCAACTAATGAAAAACTGTTTTTT
CAISESKGATNEKLFF
>-|16|TRBJ1-1|TRBV27|-
TGTGCCAGCAGTCCCAGCTCTGGGTTCGGGAACACTGAAGCTTTCTTT
CASSPSSGFGNTEAFF
>TRBD2|13|TRBJ2-1|TRBV10-3|few
TGTGCCATCAGCACGGGGGAGGGCAATGAGCAGTTCTTC
CAISTGEGNEQFF
>-|13|TRBJ1-1|TRBV25-1|-
TGTGCCAGCAGTGAATCCGGGAACACTGAAGCTTTCTTT
CASSESGNTEAFF
>TRBD1|14|TRBJ1-2|TRBV28|-
TGTGCCAGCAGCACCGGGACAGGGGGCAGAGGCTACACCTTC
CASSTGTGGRGYTF
>-|13|TRBJ1-2|TRBV6-5|-
TGTGCCAGCAGCACAGGCTGGGACTATGGCTACACCTTC
CASSTGWDYGYTF
>-|13|TRBJ1-5|TRBV2|-
TGTGCCAGCACCCTACATACAGGCCAGCCCCAGCATTTT
CASTLHTGQPQHF
>-|13|TRBJ1-1|TRBV2|-
TGTGCCAGCACAGACTCCTCGGACACTGAAGCTTTCTTT
CASTDSSDTEAFF
>TRBD1|15|TRBJ2-2|TRBV6-2/TRBV6-3|-
TGTGCCAGCAGCCTTCTATCGACAGGGACCGGGGAGCTGTTTTTT
CASSLLSTGTGELFF
>-|13|TRBJ2-1|TRBV7-3|-
TGTGCCAGCAGCTTATACTCCTACAATGAGCAGTTCTTC
CASSLYSYNEQFF
>TRBD2|17|TRBJ2-7|TRBV5-4|-
TGTGCCAGCAGCTTGGAACTAGCGGACTCCCGGGGCTACGAGCAGTACTTC
CASSLELADSRGYEQYF
>TRBD1|15|TRBJ1-1|TRBV5-4|-
TGTGCCAGCAGCCGCCGGGACAGGGCGAACACTGAAGCTTTCTTT
CASSRRDRANTEAFF
>-|12|TRBJ2-7|TRBV6-2/TRBV6-3|-
TGTGCCAGCAGTTACTCTCAGTACGAGCAGTACTTC
CASSYSQYEQYF
>TRBD1|16|TRBJ1-2|TRBV15|-
TGTGCCACCAGCAGCGGACAGGGGACGATTAACTATGGCTACACCTTC
CATSSGQGTINYGYTF
>TRBD2|15|TRBJ2-5|TRBV7-9|few
TGTGCCAGCAGCGTGGGACTAGCGGGAGAAGAGACCCAGTACTTC
CASSVGLAGEETQYF
>-|12|TRBJ2-3|TRBV7-9|-
TGTGCCAGCAGCCCCGGGGCGGATACGCAGTATTTT
CASSPGADTQYF
>-|15|TRBJ1-1|TRBV6-2/TRBV6-3|-
TGTGCCAGCAGTAACATAGGGGGAACAAGTTCTGAAGCTTTCTTT
CASSNIGGTSSEAFF
>-|17|TRBJ1-1|TRBV2|-
TGTGCCAGCAGTGAAGGGAGAGTGGCAGGGACAAACACTGAAGCTTTCTTT
CASSEGRVAGTNTEAFF
>TRBD2|13|TRBJ2-3|TRBV12-3/TRBV12-4|-
TGTGCCAGTCTAGCGGGGTCCACAGATACGCAGTATTTT
CASLAGSTDTQYF
>-|15|TRBJ2-1|TRBV1|-
TGCACCAGCAGCCAAGAGAGGGAAGGGCTCAATGAGCAGTTCTTC
CTSSQEREGLNEQFF
>-|12|TRBJ2-5|TRBV29-1|-
TGCAGCGTTGATGGACAGCAAGAGACCCAGTACTTC
CSVDGQQETQYF
>TRBD1|14|TRBJ1-6|TRBV4-1|-
TGCGCCAGCAGCTCCGACAGGGAGTTTTCACCCCTCCACTTT
CASSSDREFSPLHF
>-|13|TRBJ2-5|TRBV7-9|-
TGTGCCAGCAGCTTATCAGGGTACGAGACCCAGTACTTC
CASSLSGYETQYF
>-|12|TRBJ2-3|TRBV5-6|few
TGTGCCAGCAGCTTGGGAGGCGATACGCAGTATTTT
CASSLGGDTQYF
>-|13|TRBJ2-1|TRBV19|few
TGTGCCAGTAGTATGGGCCGCGTAGGAGAGCAGTTCTTC
CASSMGRVGEQFF
>-|15|TRBJ1-2|TRBV6-1|few
TGTGCCAGCAGTGAAGCGGAGGGCGCTGGAGATGGCTACACCTTC
CASSEAEGAGDGYTF
>-|9|TRBJ1-2|TRBV29-1|-
TGCGGCACTTCGGGTGGCTACACCTTC
CGTSGGYTF
>-|11|TRBJ1-2|TRBV7-9|-
TGTGCCAGCAGCTCCGGACAGTACTACACCTTC
CASSSGQYYTF
>-|13|TRBJ2-2|TRBV7-2|-
TGTGCCAGCAGCTTTGCGGTTACCGGGGAGTTGTTTTTT
CASSFAVTGELFF
>-|11|TRBJ1-5|TRBV28|-
TGTGCCAGCAGCTGGGGGACCGAGAGACATTTT
CASSWGTERHF
>-|14|TRBJ1-2|TRBV4-3|-
TGCGCCAGCAGCCCCGGGCTCAGGGACTATGGCTACACCTTC
CASSPGLRDYGYTF
>TRBD1|16|TRBJ1-6|TRBV5-8|-
TGTGCCAGCAGCTTGGTCAATACAGGGGCCAATTCACCCCTCCACTTT
CASSLVNTGANSPLHF
>-|16|TRBJ1-2|TRBV7-8|-
TGTGCCAGCAGCTCCATAGAACAGGGAAAATCCTATAGCTACACCTTC
CASSSIEQGKSYSYTF
>-|13|TRBJ1-1|TRBV18|-
TGTGCCAGCTTGGGGGGGCCAAACACTGAAGCTTTCTTT
CASLGGPNTEAFF
>-|16|TRBJ2-1|TRBV14|-
TGTGCCAGCAGCCAAAAACGGACTCCACCCTACAATGAGCAGTTCTTC
CASSQKRTPPYNEQFF
>TRBD2|15|TRBJ2-7|TRBV3-1/TRBV3-2|once
TGTGCCAGCAGCCTCTGGACTAGCGAGGCCTACGAGCAGTACTTC
CASSLWTSEAYEQYF
>-|14|TRBJ2-2|TRBV7-9|-
TGTGCCGGCCGACTCGGACAGACCACCGGGGAGCTGTTTTTT
CAGRLGQTTGELFF